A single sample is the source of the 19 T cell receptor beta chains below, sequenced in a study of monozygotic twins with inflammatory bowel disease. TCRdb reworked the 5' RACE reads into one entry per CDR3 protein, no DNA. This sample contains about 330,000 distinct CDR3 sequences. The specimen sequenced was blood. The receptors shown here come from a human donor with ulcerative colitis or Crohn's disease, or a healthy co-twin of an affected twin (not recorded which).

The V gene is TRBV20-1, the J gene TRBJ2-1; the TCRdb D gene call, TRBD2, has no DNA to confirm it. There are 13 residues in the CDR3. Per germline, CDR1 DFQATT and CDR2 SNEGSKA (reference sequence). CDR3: CSARDNGTSKQFF.

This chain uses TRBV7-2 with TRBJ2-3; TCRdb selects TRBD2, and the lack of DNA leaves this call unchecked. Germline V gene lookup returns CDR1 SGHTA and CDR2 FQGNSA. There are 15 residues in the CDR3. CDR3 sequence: CASSRSSSRADTQYF.

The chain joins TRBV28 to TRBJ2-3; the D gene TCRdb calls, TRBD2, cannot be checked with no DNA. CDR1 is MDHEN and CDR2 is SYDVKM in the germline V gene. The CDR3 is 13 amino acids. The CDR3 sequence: CASSLAGGNTQYF.

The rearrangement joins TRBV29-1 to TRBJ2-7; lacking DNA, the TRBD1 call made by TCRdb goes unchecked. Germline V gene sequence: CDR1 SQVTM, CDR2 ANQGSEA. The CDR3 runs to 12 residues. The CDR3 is CSAGHSSYEQYF.

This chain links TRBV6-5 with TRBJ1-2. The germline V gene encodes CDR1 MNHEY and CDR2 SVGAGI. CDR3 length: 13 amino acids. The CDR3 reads CASSYEGLYGYTF.

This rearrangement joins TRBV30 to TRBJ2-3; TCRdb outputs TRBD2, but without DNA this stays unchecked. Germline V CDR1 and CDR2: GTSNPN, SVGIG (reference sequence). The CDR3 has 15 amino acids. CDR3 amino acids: CAWSVQTSGTDTQYF.

The CDR3 spells CASSARESYEQYF. The chain employs TRBV9 and TRBJ2-7; TCRdb returns TRBD2, unconfirmable since there is no DNA. The germline V gene has CDR1 SGDLS and CDR2 YYNGEE. CDR3 length: 13 amino acids.

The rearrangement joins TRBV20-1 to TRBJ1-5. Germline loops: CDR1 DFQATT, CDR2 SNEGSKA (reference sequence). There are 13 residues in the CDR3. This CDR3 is CSASSREDQPQHF.

The CDR3 sequence is CASSRASTGGNYGYTF. The V call is TRBV6-2 or TRBV6-3, the J call TRBJ1-2; no DNA is available, so the TRBD1 call from TCRdb remains unchecked. This CDR3 has 16 amino acids. In germline, CDR1 is MNHEY, CDR2 SVGEGT.

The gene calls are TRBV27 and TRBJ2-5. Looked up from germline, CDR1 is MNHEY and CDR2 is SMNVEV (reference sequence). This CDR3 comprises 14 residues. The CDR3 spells CASSLYARQETQYF.

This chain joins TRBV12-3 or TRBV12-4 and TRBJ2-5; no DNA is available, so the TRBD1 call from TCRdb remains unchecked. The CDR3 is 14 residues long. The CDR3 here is CASSSNRGQETQYF.

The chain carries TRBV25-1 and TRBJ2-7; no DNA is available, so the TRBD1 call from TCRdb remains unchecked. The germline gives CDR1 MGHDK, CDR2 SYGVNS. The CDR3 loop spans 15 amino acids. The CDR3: CASSEGGGVSYEQYF.

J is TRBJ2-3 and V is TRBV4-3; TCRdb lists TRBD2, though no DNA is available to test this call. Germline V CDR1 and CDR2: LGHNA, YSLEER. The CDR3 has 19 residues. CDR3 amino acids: CASSQDHQASGGTTDTQYF.

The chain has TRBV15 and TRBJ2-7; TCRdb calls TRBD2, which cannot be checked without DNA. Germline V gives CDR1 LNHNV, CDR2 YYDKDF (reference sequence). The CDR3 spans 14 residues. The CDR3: CATSRGGRIYEQYF.

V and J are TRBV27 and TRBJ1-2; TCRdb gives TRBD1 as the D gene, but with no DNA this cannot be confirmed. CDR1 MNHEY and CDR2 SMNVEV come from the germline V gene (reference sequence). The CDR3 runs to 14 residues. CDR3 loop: CASSFDRGFYGYTF.

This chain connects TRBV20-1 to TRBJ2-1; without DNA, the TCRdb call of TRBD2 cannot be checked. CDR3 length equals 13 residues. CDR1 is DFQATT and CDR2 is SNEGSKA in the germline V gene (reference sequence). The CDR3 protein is CSARRNLPHEQFF.

The chain's CDR3 is CASQADQDYGYTF. The chain joins TRBV19 to TRBJ1-2. From germline, CDR1 is LNHDA and CDR2 SQIVND (reference sequence). The CDR3 extends over 13 amino acids.

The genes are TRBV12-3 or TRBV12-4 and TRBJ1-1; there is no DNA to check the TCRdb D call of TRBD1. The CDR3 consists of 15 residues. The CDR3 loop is CASSLGGGRDTDAFF.

This CDR3 reads CASVTLRGGAEAFF. J is TRBJ1-1 and V is TRBV27. This CDR3 is 14 amino acids long. Looked up from germline, CDR1 is MNHEY and CDR2 is SMNVEV (reference sequence).